Listed here are 4 T cell receptor beta chains from one sample, sequenced in a study of T cells in localized non-small cell lung cancer. Clones were read by immunoSEQ multiplex PCR, and TCRdb kept only the in-frame ones, dropping some. The repertoire holds over 4,500 clones, with less than 40% as singletons. This material consisted of lung tumor tissue, taken before any cancer treatment. The source of these receptors is a male donor older than 55 with stage I squamous cell lung carcinoma.

This clone was seen only a few times. The rearrangement links TRBV5-1 to TRBJ1-4; D is unclear. CDR1 is SGHRS and CDR2 is YFSETQ in the germline V gene. CDR3 size: 14 residues. V gave up 3 bases and J gave up 5 bases, with 11 bases separating them. The CDR3 bases are TGCGCCAGCAGCTCTAGCGGGGTCAATGAAAAACTGTTTTTT. Amino acid sequence: CASSSSGVNEKLFF.

CDR3: CASSQVWGAHYEQYF. In nucleotides, the CDR3 is TGTGCCAGCAGCCAAGTTTGGGGGGCCCACTACGAGCAGTACTTC. This chain connects TRBV14 to TRBJ2-7, with D perhaps TRBD1 or TRBD2 (6 bases each). Germline assignment: CDR1 SGHDN and CDR2 FVKESK. The CDR3 runs to 15 residues. The ends were cut back, 1 base at V and 3 bases at J, with 13 bases in the middle.

J is TRBJ2-7 and V is TRBV4-1; 9 bases match TRBD1. Germline CDR1 and CDR2: MGHRA and YSYEKL. Trimming at V came to 2 bases and at J to 6 bases, leaving 8 bases not matched to a gene. This CDR3 spans 15 amino acids. In DNA form, the CDR3 reads TGCGCCAGCAGCCAATCAGTTACAGGGGGCAGCGAGCAGTACTTC. This codes for CASSQSVTGGSEQYF.

The genes are TRBV6-8 and TRBJ2-7, with a weak D call TRBD1 (6 bases). V lost 7 bases and J 7 bases, leaving 17 bases between the germline ends. This CDR3 region has 13 residues. Germline CDR1 is MNHGY and CDR2 is SAAAGT. The CDR3 region has the DNA TGTGCCAGCACCCGCTTCGAGAGGGGGGAGCAGTACTTC. Translated, it gives CASTRFERGEQYF.